This section outlines one TCR beta chain sequence together with its context. The entry originates in a study of Ad26.COV2.S vaccination and SARS-CoV-2 variants. The treatment here: some 20 received Ad26.COV2.S at low or high dose, single or two shots; several received placebo; per-sample allocation not given. The study sampled participants on day 63 after the first vaccine or placebo injection. The repertoire was sequenced with immunoSEQ multiplex PCR; TCRdb's copy has only in-frame clones and lacks some. The table includes roughly 500,000 clones, roughly nine tenths detected once. Trimming took off 4 bases at V and 7 bases at J, with 10 bases between the two ends. The CDR3 consists of 13 residues. CDR1 and CDR2 from the germline V gene are SEHNR and FQNEAQ (reference sequence).

This specimen consisted of peripheral blood, obtained in a trial of Ad26.COV2.S vaccine versus placebo. V and J are TRBV7-9 and TRBJ1-4; maybe TRBD1 (6 bases). The sequence was obtained from a person aged 18 to 59 who received the Ad26.COV2.S COVID-19 vaccine or a placebo. The CDR3 bases are TGTGCCAGCAGCTCCCCAGGGGTTGAAAAACTGTTTTTT. It encodes CASSSPGVEKLFF.